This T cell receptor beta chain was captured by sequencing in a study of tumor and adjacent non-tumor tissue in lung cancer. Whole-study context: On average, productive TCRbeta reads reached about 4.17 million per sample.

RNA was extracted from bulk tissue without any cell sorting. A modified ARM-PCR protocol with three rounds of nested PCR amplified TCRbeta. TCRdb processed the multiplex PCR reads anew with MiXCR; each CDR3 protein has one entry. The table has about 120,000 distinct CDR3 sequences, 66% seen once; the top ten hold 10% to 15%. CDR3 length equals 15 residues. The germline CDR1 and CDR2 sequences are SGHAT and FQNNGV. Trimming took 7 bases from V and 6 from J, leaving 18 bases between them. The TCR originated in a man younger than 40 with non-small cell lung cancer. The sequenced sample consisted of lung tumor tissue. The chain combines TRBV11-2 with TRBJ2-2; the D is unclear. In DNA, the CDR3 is TGTGCCAGCAACCCTCAGCCTGACATTGCCGGGGAGCTGTTTTTT. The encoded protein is CASNPQPDIAGELFF. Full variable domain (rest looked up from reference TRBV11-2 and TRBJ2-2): EAGVAQSPRYKIIEKRQSVAFWCNPISGHATLYWYQQILGQGPKLLIQFQNNGVVDDSQLPKDRFSAERLKGVDSTLKIQPAKLEDSAVYLCASNPQPDIAGELFFGEGSRLTVL.